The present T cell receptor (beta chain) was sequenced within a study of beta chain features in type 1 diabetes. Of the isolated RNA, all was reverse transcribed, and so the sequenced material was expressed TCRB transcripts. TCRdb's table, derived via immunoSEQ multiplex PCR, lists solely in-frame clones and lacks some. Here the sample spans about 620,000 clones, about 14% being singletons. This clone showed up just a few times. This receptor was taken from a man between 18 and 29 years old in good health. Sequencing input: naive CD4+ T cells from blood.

CDR3 DNA sequence: TGTGCCAGCACCCTGTGGGGGCATGAGCAGTTCTTC. It encodes CASTLWGHEQFF. J is TRBJ2-1 and V is TRBV11-2; D may be TRBD1 (6 bases). Trimming left V 7 bases short and J 8 bases short, with 12 bases between. This CDR3 comprises 12 residues. Germline CDR1 reads SGHAT; CDR2 reads FQNNGV.